Below, 23 T cell receptor beta chains from the same sample are listed, as sequenced in a study of cytomegalovirus exposure and HLA in healthy donors (dated by TCRdb to 2016 to 2017). The receptor library was made with the immunoSEQ multiplex PCR assay. A mixture of 60 forward primers for TCR Vbeta segments and 13 reverse primers for TCR Jbeta segments was used in the multiplex PCR. The table comes from immuneACCESS by way of TCRdb, which keeps in-frame sequences with V and J called. Part of the clones is missing from these tables; in studies checked, under half for an unresolved V gene and the rest for unknown reasons. This sample holds fewer than 150,000 clones; 60% to 75% were observed only once. The ten largest clonotypes hold approximately 5% of the sample. The sequenced material came from PBMCs. Receptors were obtained from a woman aged 45-65 years in good health and CMV-seropositive.

This rearrangement joins TRBV4-3 to TRBJ2-3; 9 bases are shared with TRBD1. The CDR3 is 15 residues long. The V gene's germline CDR1 is LGHNA and CDR2 YSLEER. Trimming cost V 0 bases and J 6 bases; bases outside gene matches: 4. In nucleotides, the CDR3 is TGCGCCAGCAGCCAAGAGGGACAGGGTGGGGATACGCAGTATTTT. As protein: CASSQEGQGGDTQYF.

This clone occurred a few times. At the DNA level, this CDR3 is encoded by other sequences in the same sample as well. The chain couples TRBV5-1 to TRBJ2-1, with 11 bases that match TRBD2. Germline V gives CDR1 SGHRS, CDR2 YFSETQ. V shed 4 bases, J shed 7 bases, and the junction held 4 bases outside the gene matches. The CDR3 runs to 14 residues. CDR3 sequence reads: CASSPGTSGNEQFF. The CDR3 DNA sequence: TGCGCCAGCAGCCCCGGGACTAGCGGTAATGAGCAGTTCTTC.

V and J are TRBV5-5 and TRBJ1-6; 9 bases line up with TRBD1. This CDR3 has 16 amino acids. Germline V gene lookup returns CDR1 SGHKS and CDR2 YYEKEE (reference sequence). With V trimmed by 5 bases and J by 7 bases, 10 bases remained unmatched. CDR3 loop: CASSPRTGVANSPLHF. CDR3 coding DNA: TGTGCCAGCAGTCCAAGGACAGGGGTAGCGAATTCACCCCTCCACTTT.

This clone was observed a few times. The CDR3 DNA reads TGCGCCAGCAGCCAGCAGCGGGGTAGCACAGATACGCAGTATTTT. Protein product: CASSQQRGSTDTQYF. The chain recombines TRBV4-3 with TRBJ2-3; TRBD2 agrees at 7 bases. Germline CDR1 is LGHNA and CDR2 is YSLEER. The CDR3 totals 15 residues. V gave up 3 bases and J gave up 0 bases; unmatched junction bases: 3.

The gene calls are TRBV25-1 and TRBJ1-1; D gene uncertain. Trimming removed 6 bases from V and 1 base from J, with 9 bases in between. The CDR3 loop spans 13 amino acids. Per the germline V gene, CDR1 is MGHDK and CDR2 is SYGVNS. The CDR3 bases are TGTGCCAGCAGCGACACCCCGAACACTGAAGCTTTCTTT. Its translation: CASSDTPNTEAFF.

This clone has a single count. This chain links TRBV18 with TRBJ1-1; 9 positions agree with TRBD1. Losses at the gene ends were 2 bases for V and 4 bases for J; bases not matched to a gene: 8. Germline assignment: CDR1 KGHSH and CDR2 LQKENI. The CDR3 loop spans 16 amino acids. The CDR3 is CASSPDGTGWGTEAFF. The CDR3 DNA reads as TGTGCCAGCTCACCAGACGGGACAGGGTGGGGCACTGAAGCTTTCTTT.

J is TRBJ1-6 and V is TRBV21-1; the table gives TRBD1 as D, unverified against the DNA. TRBV21-1 corresponds to a pseudogene. The CDR3 loop spans 16 amino acids. The CDR3 sequence is CASSVRFATGHSPLHF. DNA for the CDR3: TGTGCCAGCTCGGTCCGATTCGCGACAGGGCATTCACCCCTCCACTTT.

This clone came up once. The CDR3, as DNA: TGTGCCAGCAGCGAGCGGACGGCCCTCTCTGGGGCCAACGTCCTGACTTTC. It yields the protein CASSERTALSGANVLTF. This rearrangement joins TRBV7-2 to TRBJ2-6; tentative D call: TRBD2 (5 bases). Germline V gene lookup returns CDR1 SGHTA and CDR2 FQGNSA. Trimming cost V 5 bases and J 0 bases, with 14 bases left between them. The CDR3 is 17 residues long. Together with reference TRBV7-2 and TRBJ2-6, the CDR3 gives the full variable domain: GAGVSQSPSNKVTEKGKDVELRCDPISGHTALYWYRQSLGQGLEFLIYFQGNSAPDKSGLPSDRFSAERTGGSVSTLTIQRTQQEDSAVYLCASSERTALSGANVLTFGAGSRLTVL.

This chain connects TRBV19 to TRBJ1-3; no definite D call. The germline V gene has CDR1 LNHDA and CDR2 SQIVND (reference sequence). The V gene lost 3 bases and the J gene lost 0 bases, with 9 bases spanning the gap. The CDR3 runs 15 residues. As DNA, the CDR3 is TGTGCCAGTAGTATTGGCGGTGCCTCTGGAAACACCATATATTTT. It yields the protein CASSIGGASGNTIYF.

CDR3: CASFQTDTQYF. The CDR3 nucleotides are TGTGCCAGCTTTCAGACAGATACGCAGTATTTT. The V gene is TRBV6-1, the J gene TRBJ2-3; no clear D. CDR1 and CDR2 from the germline V gene are MNHNS and SASEGT. The CDR3 totals 11 residues. V dropped 8 bases and J dropped 3 bases, with 6 bases sitting between them.

V is TRBV4-1 and J is TRBJ2-1, with TRBD2 identical over 10 bases. The CDR3 has 18 residues. CDR1 MGHRA and CDR2 YSYEKL come from the germline V gene. The V segment lost 0 bases and the J segment 9 bases; nucleotides outside the gene matches: 14. CDR3 nucleotides: TGCGCCAGCAGCCAAGAAGGCGTGAGGAGCGGGGGGGCTGGTGAGCAGTTCTTC. This gives the protein CASSQEGVRSGGAGEQFF.

The rearrangement uses TRBV19 and TRBJ2-3; no clear D. Trimming pared 7 bases from V and 4 bases from J, leaving 6 bases between. CDR1 and CDR2 (germline): LNHDA, SQIVND (reference sequence). CDR3 length: 11 residues. The chain's CDR3 is CASTGADTQYF. CDR3 coding DNA: TGTGCCAGTACCGGAGCAGATACGCAGTATTTT. The full variable domain, its missing parts supplied by reference TRBV19 and TRBJ2-3, is DGGITQSPKYLFRKEGQNVTLSCEQNLNHDAMYWYRQDPGQGLRLIYYSQIVNDFQKGDIAEGYSVSREKKESFPLTVTSAQKNPTAFYLCASTGADTQYFGPGTRLTVL.

The chain recombines TRBV6-6 with TRBJ1-6, with 7 bases fitting TRBD1. Germline V CDR1 and CDR2: MNHNY, SVGAGI (reference sequence). This CDR3 is 13 amino acids long. The V and J ends lost 8 bases and 6 bases, in that order; junction bases with no gene match: 4. The CDR3 reads CASRGQANSPLHF. The CDR3 DNA follows: TGTGCCAGCCGCGGACAGGCTAATTCACCCCTCCACTTT.

On this clone: Compared with germline, one end of the junction differs, possibly owing to a read error. The rearrangement uses TRBV27 and TRBJ1-6; 8 nucleotides match TRBD1. Germline CDR1 MNHEY, CDR2 SMNVEV (reference sequence). The CDR3 length is 12 residues. The CDR3 bases are TGTGCCAGCAGTTTTGCAGGGGGCCCCTCTGTGTTT. This encodes CASSFAGGPSVF.

The chain links TRBV6-5 to TRBJ1-1; D uncertain. The CDR3 totals 15 residues. Trimming stripped 5 bases from V and 3 bases from J, with 16 bases between. Germline CDR1 MNHEY, CDR2 SVGAGI. The CDR3 DNA sequence: TGTGCCAGCAGTCCCCGCGGTCGGAGGTACACTGAAGCTTTCTTT. Residues: CASSPRGRRYTEAFF.

The gene calls are TRBV11-3 and TRBJ1-2; possibly TRBD1 for D (6 bases). The CDR3 covers 13 residues. Trimming stripped 3 bases from V and 8 bases from J, with 13 bases between. CDR1 SGHNT and CDR2 YENEEA come from the germline V gene. In DNA, the CDR3 is TGTGCCAGCAGCTTGCAGGGGAGGGAAGGCTACACCTTC. Translated: CASSLQGREGYTF. Combining the CDR3 with reference TRBV11-3 and TRBJ1-2 gives the whole variable domain EAGVVQSPRYKIIEKKQPVAFWCNPISGHNTLYWYLQNLGQGPELLIRYENEEAVDDSQLPKDRFSAERLKGVDSTLKIQPAELGDSAVYLCASSLQGREGYTFGSGTRLTVV.

This clone was counted a single time. At one of its ends the junction is not consistent with the germline gene, which may arise from a read error. This sequence joins TRBV5-1 and TRBJ1-2, with 7 bases that match TRBD1. The CDR3 spans 16 residues. Germline V lookup: CDR1 SGHRS, CDR2 YFSETQ. CDR3 protein: CASSGNRDRTNYGYPF. The CDR3 region has the DNA TGCGCCAGCAGCGGAAACCGGGACAGAACCAACTATGGCTACCCCTTC.

The chain links TRBV6-1 to TRBJ1-4; TRBD1 agrees at 7 bases. The CDR3 is 15 amino acids. The germline V gene encodes CDR1 MNHNS and CDR2 SASEGT. V trimming: 6 bases; J trimming: 6 bases; junction bases outside the gene matches: 10. CDR3 amino acids: CASRRPGQIYEKLFF. For the CDR3, the DNA is TGTGCCAGCAGGCGTCCGGGACAGATATATGAAAAACTGTTTTTT.

The chain carries TRBV7-9 and TRBJ2-1; TRBD2 matches at 8 bases. V lost 5 bases and J lost 8; bases outside the gene matches: 14. The length of the CDR3 is 16 residues. CDR1 is SEHNR and CDR2 is FQNEAQ in the germline V gene (reference sequence). The CDR3 coding sequence is TGTGCCAGCAGCCAGCGCGGCGGGGGGAATATGGATGAGCAGTTCTTC. Translating gives CASSQRGGGNMDEQFF. The full variable domain, with the rest looked up from reference TRBV7-9 and TRBJ2-1, is DTGVSQNPRHKITKRGQNVTFRCDPISEHNRLYWYRQTLGQGPEFLTYFQNEAQLEKSRLLSDRFSAERPKGSFSTLEIQRTEQGDSAMYLCASSQRGGGNMDEQFFGPGTRLTVL.

V usage is TRBV6-1 and J usage is TRBJ2-3; a possible D gene is TRBD1 (6 bases). CDR1 is MNHNS and CDR2 is SASEGT in the germline V gene. This CDR3 has 13 residues. Trimming took 8 bases from V and 5 from J, leaving 14 bases between them. The CDR3 region is CASLQGNRDTQYF. CDR3 in DNA: TGTGCCAGCCTTCAGGGGAATAGAGATACGCAGTATTTT.

This clone appeared once. The V and J genes are TRBV15 and TRBJ2-7; TRBD1 matches 8 bases. The CDR3 is made up of 16 amino acids. Trimming at V came to 3 bases and at J to 1 base, leaving 8 bases not matched to a gene. CDR1 is LNHNV, CDR2 YYDKDF, per germline (reference sequence). CDR3 sequence: CATSSFPRGRSYEQYF. The CDR3 nucleotides are TGTGCCACCAGCAGTTTTCCCAGGGGGCGTTCCTACGAGCAGTACTTC.

This clone showed up just once. The rearrangement uses TRBV5-1 and TRBJ1-1; tentative D call: TRBD1 (5 bases). This CDR3 is built from 15 residues. Trimming removed 4 bases at V and 1 base at J, with 14 bases between. CDR1 and CDR2 (germline): SGHRS, YFSETQ. The CDR3 is CASSPAGPTNTEAFF. In DNA, the CDR3 is TGCGCCAGCAGCCCAGCGGGACCCACGAACACTGAAGCTTTCTTT.

V and J are TRBV5-5 and TRBJ1-6; D perhaps matches TRBD1 (6 bases). Germline assignment: CDR1 SGHKS and CDR2 YYEKEE (reference sequence). V was shortened by 7 bases and J by 0 bases, with 11 bases between the two germline ends. The CDR3 sequence is 15 residues long. The CDR3 region has the DNA TGTGCCAGCGGACAGATAAGCTCCTATAATTCACCCCTCCACTTT. Translating gives CASGQISSYNSPLHF.